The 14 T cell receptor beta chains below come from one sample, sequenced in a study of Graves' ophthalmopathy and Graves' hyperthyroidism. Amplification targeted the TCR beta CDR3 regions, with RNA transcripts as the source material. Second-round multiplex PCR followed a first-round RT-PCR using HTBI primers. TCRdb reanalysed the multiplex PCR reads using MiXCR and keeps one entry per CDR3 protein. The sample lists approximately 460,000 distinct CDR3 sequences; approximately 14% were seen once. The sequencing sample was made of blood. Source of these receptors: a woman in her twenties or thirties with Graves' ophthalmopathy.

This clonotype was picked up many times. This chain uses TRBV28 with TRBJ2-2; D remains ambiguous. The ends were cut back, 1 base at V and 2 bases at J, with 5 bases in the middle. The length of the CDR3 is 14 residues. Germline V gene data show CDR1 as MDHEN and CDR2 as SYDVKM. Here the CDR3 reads CASSLFFNTGELFF. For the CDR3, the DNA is TGTGCCAGCAGTTTATTCTTTAACACCGGGGAGCTGTTTTTT.

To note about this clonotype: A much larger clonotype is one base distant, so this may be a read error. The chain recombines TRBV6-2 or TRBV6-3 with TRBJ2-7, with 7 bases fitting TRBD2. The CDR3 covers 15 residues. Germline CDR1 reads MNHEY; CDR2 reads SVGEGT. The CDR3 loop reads CAISYSGEGSYEQYF. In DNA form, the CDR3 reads TGTGCCATCAGTTACTCGGGGGAGGGGAGCTACGAGCAGTACTTC.

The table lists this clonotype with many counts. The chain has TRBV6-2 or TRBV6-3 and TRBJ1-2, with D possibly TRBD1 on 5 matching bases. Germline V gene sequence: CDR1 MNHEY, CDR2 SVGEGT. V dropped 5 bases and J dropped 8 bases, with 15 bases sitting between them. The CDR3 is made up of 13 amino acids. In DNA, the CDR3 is TGTGCCAGCAGTATCGGGACCGCGTTCGGCTACACCTTC. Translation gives CASSIGTAFGYTF.

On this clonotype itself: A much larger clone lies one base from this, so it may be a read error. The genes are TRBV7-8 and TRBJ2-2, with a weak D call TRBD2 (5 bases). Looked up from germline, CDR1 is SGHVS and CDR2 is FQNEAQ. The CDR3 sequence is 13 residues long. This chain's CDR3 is CASSFGITGELCF. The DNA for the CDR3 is TGTGCCAGCAGCTTCGGGATCACCGGGGAGCTGTGTTTT.

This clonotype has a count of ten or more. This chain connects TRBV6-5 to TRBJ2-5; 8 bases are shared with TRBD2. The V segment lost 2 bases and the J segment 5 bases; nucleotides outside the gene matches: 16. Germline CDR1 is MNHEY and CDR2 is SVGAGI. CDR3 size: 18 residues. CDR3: CASSYGSRGGLPGETQYF. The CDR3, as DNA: TGTGCCAGCAGTTACGGTAGCCGGGGGGGCCTCCCAGGGGAGACCCAGTACTTC.

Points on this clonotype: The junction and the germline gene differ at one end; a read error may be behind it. CDR3: CASSPPTSGYRSSTDTRYF. For the CDR3, the DNA is TGTGCCAGCTCCCCCCCGACTAGCGGTTACCGGTCTAGCACAGATACGCGGTATTTT. This chain connects TRBV27 to TRBJ2-3; 9 bases align to TRBD2. Germline assignment: CDR1 MNHEY and CDR2 SMNVEV (reference sequence). The CDR3 covers 19 residues.

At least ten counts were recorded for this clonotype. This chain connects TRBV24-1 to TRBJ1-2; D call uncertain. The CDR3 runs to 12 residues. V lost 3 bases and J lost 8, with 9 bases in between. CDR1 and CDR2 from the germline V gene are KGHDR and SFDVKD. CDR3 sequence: CATSDSENGYTF. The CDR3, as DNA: TGTGCCACCAGTGATAGCGAAAACGGCTACACCTTC.

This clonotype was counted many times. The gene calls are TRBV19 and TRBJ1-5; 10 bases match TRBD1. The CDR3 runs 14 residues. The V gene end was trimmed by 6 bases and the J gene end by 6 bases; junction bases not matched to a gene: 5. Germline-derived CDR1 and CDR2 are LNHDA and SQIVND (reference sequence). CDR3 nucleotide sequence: TGTGCCAGTAGACGTCGGACAGGGGGTCAGCCCCAGCATTTT. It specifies CASRRRTGGQPQHF.

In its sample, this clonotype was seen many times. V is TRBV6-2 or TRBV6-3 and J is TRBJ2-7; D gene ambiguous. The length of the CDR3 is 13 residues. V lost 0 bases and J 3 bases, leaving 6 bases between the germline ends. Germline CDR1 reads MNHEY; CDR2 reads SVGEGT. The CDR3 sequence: CASSYSDRYEQYF. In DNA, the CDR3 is TGTGCCAGCAGTTACTCGGACCGCTACGAGCAGTACTTC.

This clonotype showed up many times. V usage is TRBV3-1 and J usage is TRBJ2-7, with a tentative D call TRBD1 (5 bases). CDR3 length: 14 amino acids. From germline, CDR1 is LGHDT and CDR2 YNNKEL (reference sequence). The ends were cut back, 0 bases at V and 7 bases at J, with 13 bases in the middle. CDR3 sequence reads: CASSQDLTVGEQYF. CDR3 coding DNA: TGTGCCAGCAGCCAAGATCTGACAGTAGGGGAGCAGTACTTC.

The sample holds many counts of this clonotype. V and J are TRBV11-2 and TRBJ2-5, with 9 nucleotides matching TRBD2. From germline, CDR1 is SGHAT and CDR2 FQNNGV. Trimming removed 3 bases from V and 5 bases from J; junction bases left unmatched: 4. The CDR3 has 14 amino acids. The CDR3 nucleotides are TGTGCCAGCAGCTTTCTAGCGGGGAGGGAGACCCAGTACTTC. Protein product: CASSFLAGRETQYF.

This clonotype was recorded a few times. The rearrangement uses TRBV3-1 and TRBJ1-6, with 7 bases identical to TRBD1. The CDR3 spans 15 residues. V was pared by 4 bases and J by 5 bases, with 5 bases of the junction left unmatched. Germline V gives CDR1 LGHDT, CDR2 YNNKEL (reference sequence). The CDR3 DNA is TGTGCCAGCAGCCCAACAGGGGTGGATAATTCACCCCTCCACTTT. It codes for CASSPTGVDNSPLHF.

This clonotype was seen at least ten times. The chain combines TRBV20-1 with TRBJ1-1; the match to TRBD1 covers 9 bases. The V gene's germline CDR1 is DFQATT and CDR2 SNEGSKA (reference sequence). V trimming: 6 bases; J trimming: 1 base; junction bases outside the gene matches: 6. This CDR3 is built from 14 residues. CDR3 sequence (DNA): TGCAGTGCGGGCAGGGGACAGGGGAACACTGAAGCTTTCTTT. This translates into CSAGRGQGNTEAFF.

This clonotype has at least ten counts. In DNA form, the CDR3 reads TGTGCCAGCAGTTTCTCTTTTATATACACCAATCAGCCCCAGCATTTT. Residues: CASSFSFIYTNQPQHF. The rearrangement links TRBV28 to TRBJ1-5, with unresolved D. The CDR3 sequence is 16 residues long. Looked up from germline, CDR1 is MDHEN and CDR2 is SYDVKM. Deletions cut 3 bases from V and 3 bases from J, with 15 bases between.